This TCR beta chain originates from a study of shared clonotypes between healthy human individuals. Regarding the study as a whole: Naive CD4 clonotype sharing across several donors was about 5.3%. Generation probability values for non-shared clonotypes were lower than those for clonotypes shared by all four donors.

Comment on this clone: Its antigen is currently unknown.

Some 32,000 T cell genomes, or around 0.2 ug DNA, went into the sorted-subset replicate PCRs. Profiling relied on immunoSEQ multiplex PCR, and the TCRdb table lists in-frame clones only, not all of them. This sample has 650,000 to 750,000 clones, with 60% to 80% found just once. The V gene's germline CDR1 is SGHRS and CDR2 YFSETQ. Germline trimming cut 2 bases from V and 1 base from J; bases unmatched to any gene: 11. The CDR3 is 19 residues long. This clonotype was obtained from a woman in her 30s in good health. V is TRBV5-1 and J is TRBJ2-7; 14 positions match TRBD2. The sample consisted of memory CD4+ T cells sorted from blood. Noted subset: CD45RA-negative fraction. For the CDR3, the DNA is TGCGCCAGCAGCTTACAACCGGGACTAGCGGGAGTCGAGTCCTACGAGCAGTACTTC. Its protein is CASSLQPGLAGVESYEQYF.